One and the same sample provided the 5 T cell receptor beta chains below, sequenced in a study of blood T cell repertoires in COVID-19. The assay was immunoSEQ multiplex PCR, and TCRdb's table has in-frame clones only and misses some. The repertoire includes tens of thousands of clones, about 80% of them detected once, and approximately 30% sits in the top ten. Sequences were obtained from peripheral blood. These receptors were obtained from a man aged 70 or older with acute or convalescent COVID-19.

The J gene is TRBJ1-4, the V gene TRBV5-1; D gene unclear. Per germline, CDR1 SGHRS and CDR2 YFSETQ. Trimming cost V 4 bases and J 8 bases, with 18 bases left between them. This CDR3 is 15 amino acids long. The CDR3 is CASSPNDGFGEKLFF. CDR3 coding DNA: TGCGCCAGCAGCCCAAACGACGGGTTTGGCGAAAAACTGTTTTTT.

The chain's CDR3 is CASRDTGQGYEQYF. CDR3 sequence (DNA): TGTGCCAGCAGGGATACGGGACAGGGCTACGAGCAGTACTTC. The V gene is TRBV5-4, the J gene TRBJ2-7; 9 bases are a match to TRBD1. The germline CDR1 and CDR2 sequences are SGHNT and YYREEE (reference sequence). V was clipped by 5 bases and J by 3 bases; unmatched bases: 6. The length of the CDR3 is 14 residues.

This chain uses TRBV7-9 with TRBJ1-1; D gene uncertain. Germline-derived CDR1 and CDR2 are SEHNR and FQNEAQ (reference sequence). The V end was cut by 8 bases, the J end by 4 bases, with 20 bases between. The length of the CDR3 is 15 residues. CDR3 region: CASRPLTLSGTEAFF. The CDR3 coding sequence is TGTGCCAGCCGCCCCTTAACCCTATCGGGCACTGAAGCTTTCTTT.

This clone has a handful of counts. The rearrangement uses TRBV6-1 and TRBJ2-7, with TRBD2 identical over 8 bases. V dropped 1 base and J dropped 3; count of bases not matched to a gene: 5. The length of the CDR3 is 15 residues. Per the germline V gene, CDR1 is MNHNS and CDR2 is SASEGT. In nucleotides, the CDR3 is TGTGCCAGCAGTGAAGTTTTAGCGGGAAGCTACGAGCAGTACTTC. Translation gives CASSEVLAGSYEQYF.

This clone has just a few counts. The CDR3 DNA follows: TGTGCCACCGAGGGGGACGGCAATTCACCCCTCCACTTT. Its translation: CATEGDGNSPLHF. The J gene is TRBJ1-6, the V gene TRBV30, with D perhaps TRBD1 (6 bases). This CDR3 contains 13 residues. Trimming removed 8 bases from V and 7 bases from J, with 15 bases in between. The germline V gene encodes CDR1 GTSNPN and CDR2 SVGIG (reference sequence).